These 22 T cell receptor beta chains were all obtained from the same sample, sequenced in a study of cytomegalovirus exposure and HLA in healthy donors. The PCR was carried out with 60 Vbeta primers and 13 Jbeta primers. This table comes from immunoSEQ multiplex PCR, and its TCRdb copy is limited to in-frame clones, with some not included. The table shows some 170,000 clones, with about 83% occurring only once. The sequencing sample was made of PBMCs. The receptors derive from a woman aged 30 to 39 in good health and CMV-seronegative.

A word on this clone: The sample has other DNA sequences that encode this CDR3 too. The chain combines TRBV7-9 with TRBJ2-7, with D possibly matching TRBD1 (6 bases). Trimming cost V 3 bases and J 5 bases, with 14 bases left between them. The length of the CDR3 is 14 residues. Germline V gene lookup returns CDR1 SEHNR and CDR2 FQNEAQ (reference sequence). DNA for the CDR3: TGTGCCAGCAGCTTGGACAGCATGTTCCACGAGCAGTACTTC. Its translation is CASSLDSMFHEQYF.

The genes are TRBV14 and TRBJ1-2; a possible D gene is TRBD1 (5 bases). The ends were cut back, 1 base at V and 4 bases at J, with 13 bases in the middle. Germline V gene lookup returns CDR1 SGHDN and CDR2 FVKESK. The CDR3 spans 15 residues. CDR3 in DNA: TGTGCCAGCAGCCAAGGGGTGGGCAGGGCCTATGGCTACACCTTC. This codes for CASSQGVGRAYGYTF.

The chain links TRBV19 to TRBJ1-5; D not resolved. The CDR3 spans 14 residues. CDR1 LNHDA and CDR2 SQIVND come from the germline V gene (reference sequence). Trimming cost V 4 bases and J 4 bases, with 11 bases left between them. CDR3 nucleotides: TGTGCCAGTAGTACCCCGGGAGGGAATCAGCCCCAGCATTTT. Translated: CASSTPGGNQPQHF.

Here the CDR3 DNA reads TGTGCCAGCAGCAAAGGCGGGGACCTGAACACTGAAGCTTTCTTT. The encoded protein is CASSKGGDLNTEAFF. The gene calls are TRBV21-1 and TRBJ1-1. TRBV21-1 is annotated as a pseudogene. This CDR3 is 15 amino acids long.

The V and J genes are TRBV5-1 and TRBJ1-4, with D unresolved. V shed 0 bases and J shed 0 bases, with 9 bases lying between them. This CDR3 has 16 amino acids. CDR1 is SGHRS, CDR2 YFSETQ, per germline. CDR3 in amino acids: CASSLGALPTNEKLFF. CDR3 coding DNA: TGCGCCAGCAGCTTGGGGGCCCTCCCAACTAATGAAAAACTGTTTTTT.

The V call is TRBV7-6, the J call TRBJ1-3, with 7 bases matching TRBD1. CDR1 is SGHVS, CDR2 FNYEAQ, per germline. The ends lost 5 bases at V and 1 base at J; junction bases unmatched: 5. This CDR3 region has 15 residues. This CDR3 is CASSEGTDSGNTIYF. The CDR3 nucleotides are TGTGCCAGCAGCGAAGGGACAGATTCTGGAAACACCATATATTTT.

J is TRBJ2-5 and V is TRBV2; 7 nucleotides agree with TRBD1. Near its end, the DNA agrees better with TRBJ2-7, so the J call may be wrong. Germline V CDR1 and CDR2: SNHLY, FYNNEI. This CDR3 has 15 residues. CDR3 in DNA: TGTGCCAGCAGACTCCCCGGCAGGGGGAACTACGAGCAGTACTTC. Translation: CASRLPGRGNYEQYF.

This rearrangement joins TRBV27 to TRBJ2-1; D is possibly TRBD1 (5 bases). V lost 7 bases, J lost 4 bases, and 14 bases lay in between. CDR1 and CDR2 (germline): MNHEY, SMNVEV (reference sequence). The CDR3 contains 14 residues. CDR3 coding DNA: TGTGCCAGCAATAGTAACAGGCCTTACAATGAGCAGTTCTTC. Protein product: CASNSNRPYNEQFF.

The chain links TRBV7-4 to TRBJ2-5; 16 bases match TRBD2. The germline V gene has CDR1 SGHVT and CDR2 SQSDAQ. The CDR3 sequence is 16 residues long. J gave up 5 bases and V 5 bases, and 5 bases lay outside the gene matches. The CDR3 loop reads CASSRGLAGGRETQYF. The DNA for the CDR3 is TGTGCCAGCAGCAGGGGACTAGCGGGAGGGCGGGAGACCCAGTACTTC.

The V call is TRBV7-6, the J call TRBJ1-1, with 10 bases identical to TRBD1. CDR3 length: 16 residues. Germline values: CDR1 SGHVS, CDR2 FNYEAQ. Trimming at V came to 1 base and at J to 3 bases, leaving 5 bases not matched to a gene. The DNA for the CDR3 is TGTGCCAGCAGCTTAGGACAGGGGGCCGGGGACACTGAAGCTTTCTTT. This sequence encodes CASSLGQGAGDTEAFF.

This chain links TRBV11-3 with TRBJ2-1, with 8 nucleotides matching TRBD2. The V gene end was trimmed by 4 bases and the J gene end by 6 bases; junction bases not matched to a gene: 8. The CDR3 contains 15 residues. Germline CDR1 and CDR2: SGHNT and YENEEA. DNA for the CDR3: TGTGCCAGCAGCTCCCGGCTAGCGGGTTTCAATGAGCAGTTCTTC. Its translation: CASSSRLAGFNEQFF.

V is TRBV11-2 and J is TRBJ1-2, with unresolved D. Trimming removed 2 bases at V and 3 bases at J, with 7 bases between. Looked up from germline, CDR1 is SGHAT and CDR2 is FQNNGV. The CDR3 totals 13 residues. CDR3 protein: CASSLNNHYGYTF. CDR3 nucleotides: TGTGCCAGCAGCTTAAACAATCACTATGGCTACACCTTC.

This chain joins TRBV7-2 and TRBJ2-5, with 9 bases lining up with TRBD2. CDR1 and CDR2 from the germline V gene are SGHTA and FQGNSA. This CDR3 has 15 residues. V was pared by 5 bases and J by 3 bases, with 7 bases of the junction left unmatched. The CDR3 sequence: CASSRDLAGEETQYF. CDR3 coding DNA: TGTGCCAGCAGCCGAGACTTAGCGGGGGAAGAGACCCAGTACTTC.

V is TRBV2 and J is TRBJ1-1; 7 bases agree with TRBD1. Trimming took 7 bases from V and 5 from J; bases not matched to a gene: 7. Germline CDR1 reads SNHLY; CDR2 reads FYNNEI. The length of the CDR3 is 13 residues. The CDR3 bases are TGTGCCAGCAATCGACAGGGTTGGACTGAAGCTTTCTTT. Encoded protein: CASNRQGWTEAFF.

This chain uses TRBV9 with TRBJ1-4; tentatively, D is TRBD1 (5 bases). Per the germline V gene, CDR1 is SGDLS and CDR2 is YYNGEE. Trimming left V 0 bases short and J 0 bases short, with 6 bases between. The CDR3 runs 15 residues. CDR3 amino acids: CASSVGGATNEKLFF. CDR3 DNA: TGTGCCAGCAGCGTAGGGGGGGCAACTAATGAAAAACTGTTTTTT.

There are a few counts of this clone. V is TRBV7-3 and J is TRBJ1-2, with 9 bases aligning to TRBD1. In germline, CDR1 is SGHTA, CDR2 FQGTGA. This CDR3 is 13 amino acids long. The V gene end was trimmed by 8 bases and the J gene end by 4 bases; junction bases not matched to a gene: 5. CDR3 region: CASSRDRAYGYTF. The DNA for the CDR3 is TGTGCCAGCTCCCGGGACAGGGCCTATGGCTACACCTTC.

CDR3 nucleotide sequence: TGCAGCTGCGGGAGCTACACCGGGGAGCTGTTTTTT. As protein: CSCGSYTGELFF. This chain connects TRBV29-1 to TRBJ2-2; 7 bases line up with TRBD2. CDR1 is SQVTM, CDR2 ANQGSEA, per germline. After removal of 8 bases from V and 3 bases from J, the junction contained 3 bases not matched to a gene. The CDR3 has 12 residues.

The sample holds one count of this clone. The CDR3 protein is CASSPRAGGVYEQYF. CDR3 DNA sequence: TGTGCCAGCAGTCCTCGAGCCGGGGGGGTCTACGAGCAGTACTTC. The chain recombines TRBV28 with TRBJ2-7, with 8 nucleotides matching TRBD2. The CDR3 runs 15 residues. V shed 5 bases, J shed 3 bases, and the junction held 9 bases outside the gene matches. CDR1 is MDHEN and CDR2 is SYDVKM in the germline V gene. The full variable domain, its missing parts supplied by reference TRBV28 and TRBJ2-7, is DVKVTQSSRYLVKRTGEKVFLECVQDMDHENMFWYRQDPGLGLRLIYFSYDVKMKEKGDIPEGYSVSREKKERFSLILESASTNQTSMYLCASSPRAGGVYEQYFGPGTRLTVT.

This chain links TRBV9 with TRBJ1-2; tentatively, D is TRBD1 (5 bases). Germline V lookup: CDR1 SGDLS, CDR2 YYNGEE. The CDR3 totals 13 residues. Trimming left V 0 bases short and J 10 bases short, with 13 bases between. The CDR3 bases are TGTGCCAGCAGCGTAGCTGGGGGGGGACTCTACACCTTC. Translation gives CASSVAGGGLYTF.

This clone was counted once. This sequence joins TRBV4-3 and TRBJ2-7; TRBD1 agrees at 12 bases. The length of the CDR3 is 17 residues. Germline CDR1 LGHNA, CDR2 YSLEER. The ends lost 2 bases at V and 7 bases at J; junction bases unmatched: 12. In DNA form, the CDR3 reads TGCGCCAGCAGCCAACTTTCTCCGGGACAGGGGGCGCGAGAGCAGTACTTC. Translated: CASSQLSPGQGAREQYF.

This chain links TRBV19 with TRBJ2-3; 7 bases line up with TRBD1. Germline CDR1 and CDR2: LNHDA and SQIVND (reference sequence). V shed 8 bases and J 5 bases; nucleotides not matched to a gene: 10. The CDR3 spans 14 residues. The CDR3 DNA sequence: TGTGCCAGTCGGGCAAAATGGACAGGAGATACGCAGTATTTT. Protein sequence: CASRAKWTGDTQYF.

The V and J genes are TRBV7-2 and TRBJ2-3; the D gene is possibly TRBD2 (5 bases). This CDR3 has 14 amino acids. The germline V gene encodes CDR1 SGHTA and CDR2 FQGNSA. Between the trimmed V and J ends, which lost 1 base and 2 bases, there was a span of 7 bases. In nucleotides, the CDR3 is TGTGCCAGCAGCTTAGTGGGAGTCACAGATACGCAGTATTTT. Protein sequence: CASSLVGVTDTQYF.